Below, one T cell receptor (beta chain) is given with its context. As yet, its antigen is unknown. This entry belongs to a study of cytomegalovirus exposure and HLA in healthy donors. Findings of the study overall: The study designated over 150 TCR beta chains cytomegalovirus-associated.

PCR primers comprised 60 Vbeta and 13 Jbeta primers. Profiling relied on immunoSEQ multiplex PCR, and the TCRdb table lists in-frame clones only, not all of them. Among roughly 190,000 clones, 75% to 90% were seen once, and the ten largest hold 1.3%. J lost 0 bases, V lost 8 bases, and 10 bases had no gene match. The germline gives CDR1 MDHEN, CDR2 SYDVKM. This CDR3 comprises 16 residues. This TCR came from a man aged 25 to 40 in good health and CMV-seronegative. V and J are TRBV28 and TRBJ1-5; TRBD1 aligns across 7 bases. Sequencing was performed on PBMCs. As DNA, the CDR3 is TGTGCCAGCTCTACGACAGGGATATATAGCAATCAGCCCCAGCATTTT. This translates into CASSTTGIYSNQPQHF.